The 28 T cell receptor beta chains below all came from one sample that was sequenced in a study of cytotoxic CD8 clonotypes in ibrutinib-treated CLL. Assay: immunoSEQ multiplex PCR; the TCRdb copy retains only in-frame clones and omits some. The data hold about 9,200 clones, with over 55% observed a single time. The sample here was PBMCs, taken before ibrutinib treatment. These receptors originate from a human donor with chronic lymphocytic leukemia.

The rearrangement joins TRBV6-6 to TRBJ1-1; the D is unclear. CDR1 MNHNY and CDR2 SVGAGI come from the germline V gene (reference sequence). This CDR3 spans 13 amino acids. V was clipped by 8 bases and J by 1 base, with 11 bases between them. Here the CDR3 DNA reads TGTGCCAGCTGTAGGGAGGCGAACACTGAAGCTTTCTTT. Translating gives CASCREANTEAFF.

This clone counts as medium-sized. The CDR3 region is CASSLEGPNNEQFF. For the CDR3, the DNA is TGTGCCAGCAGCTTAGAAGGGCCCAACAATGAGCAGTTCTTC. The V gene is TRBV11-2, the J gene TRBJ2-1; D is ambiguous. The CDR3 is made up of 14 amino acids. Germline V gene data show CDR1 as SGHAT and CDR2 as FQNNGV. V was clipped by 0 bases and J by 5 bases, with 8 bases between them.

The chain joins TRBV28 to TRBJ1-4; D ambiguous. CDR1 is MDHEN and CDR2 is SYDVKM in the germline V gene. The CDR3 totals 14 residues. V was trimmed by 3 bases and J by 3 bases, leaving 8 bases between them. This CDR3 reads CASSFGQANEKLFF. CDR3 bases: TGTGCCAGCAGTTTCGGCCAAGCTAATGAAAAACTGTTTTTT.

The chain has TRBV5-1 and TRBJ2-1; TRBD1 agrees at 9 bases. The junction had 4 bases not matched to a gene; V was cut back by 1 base and J by 5 bases. Germline CDR1 and CDR2: SGHRS and YFSETQ. CDR3 length: 15 residues. The CDR3 protein is CASSLLGTGNNEQFF. DNA for the CDR3: TGCGCCAGCAGCTTGTTAGGGACAGGGAACAATGAGCAGTTCTTC.

This clone has a single count. An end of the junction differs from the germline gene, which may be a read error. The genes are TRBV5-6 and TRBJ1-2; D is perhaps TRBD1 (5 bases). This CDR3 is 14 amino acids long. CDR1 is SGHDT, CDR2 YYEEEE, per germline. CDR3 loop: CASTLTRGAYGYTF. The CDR3 DNA follows: TGTGCCAGCACCTTGACGAGGGGAGCCTATGGCTACACCTTC.

This clone was picked up a small number of times. The J gene is TRBJ2-1, the V gene TRBV27, with 7 bases identical to TRBD2. With V trimmed by 5 bases and J by 8 bases, 9 bases remained unmatched. The CDR3 consists of 14 residues. Germline CDR1 is MNHEY and CDR2 is SMNVEV (reference sequence). The CDR3 spells CASSPARLADEQFF. In nucleotides, the CDR3 is TGTGCCAGCAGTCCTGCCCGACTAGCTGATGAGCAGTTCTTC.

This clone was recorded once. This sequence joins TRBV15 and TRBJ2-1; 12 bases agree with TRBD2. The CDR3 is 19 amino acids. Germline trimming cut 0 bases from V and 7 bases from J; bases unmatched to any gene: 13. Germline CDR1 is LNHNV and CDR2 is YYDKDF (reference sequence). This CDR3 reads CATSRDVVGLLAGGNEQFF. The CDR3 DNA reads TGTGCCACCAGCAGAGATGTTGTTGGACTACTAGCGGGGGGTAATGAGCAGTTCTTC.

The rearrangement uses TRBV18 and TRBJ2-2; 10 bases agree with TRBD2. Unmatched junction bases numbered 4, after V lost 4 bases and J lost 5 bases. The CDR3 has 15 residues. Germline values: CDR1 KGHSH, CDR2 LQKENI. CDR3 protein: CASSLAGGPTGELFF. CDR3 nucleotide sequence: TGTGCCAGCTCACTAGCGGGAGGCCCAACCGGGGAGCTGTTTTTT.

V and J are TRBV19 and TRBJ1-3; unclear D gene. The CDR3 spans 16 residues. With 3 bases removed from V and 0 bases from J, the gap between germline ends came to 12 bases. Germline assignment: CDR1 LNHDA and CDR2 SQIVND (reference sequence). The CDR3 spells CASSIGRVLSGNTIYF. The CDR3 DNA sequence: TGTGCCAGTAGTATCGGCCGGGTTCTCTCTGGAAACACCATATATTTT.

V and J are TRBV14 and TRBJ2-7; 7 positions match TRBD1. This CDR3 is built from 19 residues. The trim removed 1 base at V and 6 bases at J, leaving 21 bases unmatched. Germline V gives CDR1 SGHDN, CDR2 FVKESK. The CDR3 loop is CASSQAPYRWTGKFAEQYF. Here the CDR3 DNA reads TGTGCCAGCAGCCAAGCGCCCTACCGATGGACAGGAAAATTCGCCGAGCAGTACTTC.

The rearrangement links TRBV19 to TRBJ2-7; TRBD2 matches 9 bases. V was pared by 4 bases and J by 3 bases, with 4 bases of the junction left unmatched. This CDR3 is built from 14 residues. CDR1 is LNHDA, CDR2 SQIVND, per germline (reference sequence). As DNA, the CDR3 is TGTGCCAGTAGTACGACGCGGGAGGGCTACGAGCAGTACTTC. Residues: CASSTTREGYEQYF.

The chain couples TRBV2 to TRBJ2-4; perhaps TRBD1 as D (6 bases). The CDR3 contains 17 residues. The germline V and J ends were trimmed by 1 base and 0 bases, with 13 bases remaining between them. Germline assignment: CDR1 SNHLY and CDR2 FYNNEI. The CDR3 nucleotides read TGTGCCAGCAGTGAAGTTCAGGGGCCCCTAGCCAAAAACATTCAGTACTTC. This sequence encodes CASSEVQGPLAKNIQYF.

The rearrangement joins TRBV5-1 to TRBJ2-7; D gene ambiguous. The V gene lost 4 bases and the J gene lost 3 bases, with 17 bases spanning the gap. This CDR3 is 15 amino acids long. Germline CDR1 reads SGHRS; CDR2 reads YFSETQ. The CDR3 loop is CASSGSDKSYYEQYF. The CDR3 nucleotides are TGCGCCAGCAGCGGCTCAGATAAATCCTACTACGAGCAGTACTTC.

This sequence joins TRBV30 and TRBJ2-3, with 8 positions matching TRBD2. The CDR3 length is 15 residues. The germline V gene encodes CDR1 GTSNPN and CDR2 SVGIG (reference sequence). Losses at the gene ends were 5 bases for V and 1 base for J; bases not matched to a gene: 8. CDR3 nucleotides: TGTGCCTGGGGAAGGGGACTAGTCGGCACAGATACGCAGTATTTT. Translating gives CAWGRGLVGTDTQYF.

This clone came up a few times. The V gene is TRBV30, the J gene TRBJ1-5, with TRBD1 identical over 9 bases. CDR1 GTSNPN and CDR2 SVGIG come from the germline V gene (reference sequence). The CDR3 sequence is 15 residues long. J was trimmed by 3 bases and V by 4 bases; bases with no gene match: 7. The CDR3 DNA reads as TGTGCCTGGACTCACGGGACAGGGTACAATCAGCCCCAGCATTTT. It codes for CAWTHGTGYNQPQHF.

This clone has just one count. J is TRBJ2-7 and V is TRBV10-3; 10 bases map to TRBD2. With V trimmed by 2 bases and J by 6 bases, 7 bases remained unmatched. This CDR3 is 15 amino acids long. Germline V gives CDR1 ENHRY, CDR2 SYGVKD. The CDR3 is CAISESASGGPEQYF. CDR3 DNA: TGTGCCATCAGTGAGAGCGCTAGCGGGGGTCCCGAGCAGTACTTC.

The chain is built from TRBV29-1 and TRBJ2-5; D is tentatively TRBD1 or TRBD2 (5 bases each). The germline gives CDR1 SQVTM, CDR2 ANQGSEA. The V gene lost 3 bases and the J gene lost 4 bases, with 15 bases spanning the gap. There are 14 residues in the CDR3. Here the CDR3 reads CSVDSGSGSETQYF. CDR3 DNA sequence: TGCAGCGTTGACTCAGGGAGTGGGTCAGAGACCCAGTACTTC.

The chain employs TRBV18 and TRBJ2-1; 7 bases are a match to TRBD1. Losses at the gene ends were 3 bases for V and 4 bases for J; bases not matched to a gene: 0. Germline V gene data show CDR1 as KGHSH and CDR2 as LQKENI. The CDR3 totals 13 residues. CDR3 protein: CASSPGQYNEQFF. The CDR3 DNA is TGTGCCAGCTCACCGGGACAGTACAATGAGCAGTTCTTC.

The chain couples TRBV5-4 to TRBJ1-1; 7 bases agree with TRBD1. This CDR3 is 14 amino acids long. The germline V gene encodes CDR1 SGHNT and CDR2 YYREEE (reference sequence). V lost 0 bases to trimming and J lost 1 base; unmatched junction nucleotides: 0. CDR3 in DNA: TGTGCCAGCAGCTTGGGGGACAGGAACACTGAAGCTTTCTTT. Residues: CASSLGDRNTEAFF.

The chain recombines TRBV2 with TRBJ1-1; D gene ambiguous. Germline V gene data show CDR1 as SNHLY and CDR2 as FYNNEI. V dropped 6 bases and J dropped 6 bases, with 8 bases sitting between them. There are 11 residues in the CDR3. The CDR3 protein is CASRGAAEAFF. CDR3 DNA: TGTGCCAGCAGGGGTGCGGCTGAAGCTTTCTTT.

The V and J genes are TRBV2 and TRBJ1-1; D might be TRBD1 (5 bases). From germline, CDR1 is SNHLY and CDR2 FYNNEI. The V and J ends lost 4 bases and 1 base respectively, with 13 bases between them. CDR3 length: 15 amino acids. CDR3 coding DNA: TGTGCCAGCAGTGTGCGGGGCAGGTCGAACACTGAAGCTTTCTTT. Translating gives CASSVRGRSNTEAFF.

By sample share, this clone is medium-sized. The CDR3 is CATFRSEQYF. CDR3 DNA sequence: TGCGCCACATTCAGGTCCGAGCAGTACTTC. This sequence joins TRBV10-1 and TRBJ2-7, with D hard to call. The CDR3 runs 10 residues. V was pared by 10 bases and J by 6 bases, with 10 bases between. Per the germline V gene, CDR1 is WNHNN and CDR2 is SYGVQD (reference sequence).

In its sample, this clone ranks as medium-sized. The chain uses TRBV18 and TRBJ2-3; unclear D gene. The germline V gene encodes CDR1 KGHSH and CDR2 LQKENI. V was pared by 5 bases and J by 0 bases, with 15 bases between. The CDR3 is 16 residues long. The CDR3 loop is CASSMGSFPSTDTQYF. The CDR3 coding sequence is TGTGCCAGCTCAATGGGCTCCTTTCCTAGCACAGATACGCAGTATTTT.

The chain combines TRBV4-1 with TRBJ2-2; no definite D call. Germline values: CDR1 MGHRA, CDR2 YSYEKL. The CDR3 is 12 amino acids. The V and J ends lost 0 bases and 6 bases respectively, with 2 bases between them. The CDR3 loop is CASSQEAGELFF. The CDR3 bases are TGCGCCAGCAGCCAAGAGGCCGGGGAGCTGTTTTTT.

The chain uses TRBV27 and TRBJ2-4, with no clear D. Trimming stripped 0 bases from V and 8 bases from J, with 8 bases between. The CDR3 sequence is 13 residues long. The V gene's germline CDR1 is MNHEY and CDR2 SMNVEV (reference sequence). DNA of the CDR3: TGTGCCAGCAGTTTATCCCTCTATGACATTCAGTACTTC. It specifies CASSLSLYDIQYF.

The chain uses TRBV23-1 and TRBJ2-7; TRBD1 aligns across 7 bases. TRBV23-1 carries the ORF label, with uncertain function. The CDR3 runs to 15 residues. V dropped 4 bases and J dropped 3; count of bases not matched to a gene: 9. CDR3 protein: CASSRPGQLFYEQYF. DNA for the CDR3: TGCGCCAGCAGTCGTCCGGGACAGCTTTTCTACGAGCAGTACTTC.

V is TRBV6-5 and J is TRBJ1-2; unclear D gene. Deletions cut 2 bases from V and 6 bases from J, with 16 bases between. Per germline, CDR1 MNHEY and CDR2 SVGAGI. The CDR3 length is 15 residues. The CDR3 nucleotides are TGTGCCAGCAGTTACCCCCCCCCGGGCTTGAATGGCTACACCTTC. Encoded protein: CASSYPPPGLNGYTF.

The gene calls are TRBV14 and TRBJ2-2, with no clear D. Trimming shortened V by 11 bases and J by 0 bases, and 13 bases separated the two germline ends. The germline CDR1 and CDR2 sequences are SGHDN and FVKESK. This CDR3 has 14 amino acids. The CDR3 DNA is TGTGCCCTTTCGACCGGACCGAACACCGGGGAGCTGTTTTTT. Its translation is CALSTGPNTGELFF. Full variable domain (rest looked up from reference TRBV14 and TRBJ2-2): EAGVTQFPSHSVIEKGQTVTLRCDPISGHDNLYWYRRVMGKEIKFLLHFVKESKQDESGMPNNRFLAERTGGTYSTLKVQPAELEDSGVYFCALSTGPNTGELFFGEGSRLTVL.